A selection of T cell receptor beta chains follows, all from one sample in a study of identical twins. Each CDR3 protein gets one entry after TCRdb re-called the 5' RACE reads with MiXCR. The sample includes approximately 260,000 distinct CDR3 sequences, 11% to 15% of them seen just once. Sequenced input: memory (CD45RO+) T cells sorted from blood. The receptors were sampled from a woman under 30 in good health. Each CDR3 is given with its conserved first and last residue. The D gene is left open where the match is weak. A clone size is listed for some rows: how often the clone was seen (once, few, many), or a class if it is expanded.

J | D | length | V | size | DNA | CDR3
TRBJ2-2 | TRBD2 | 16 | TRBV7-8 | few | TGTGCCAGCAGCTCTGGACTAGCGGCTTTTACCGGGGAGCTGTTTTTT | CASSSGLAAFTGELFF
TRBJ1-2 | - | 11 | TRBV20-1 | - | TGCAGTGCTAGTGACTCCGGTGGCTACACCTTC | CSASDSGGYTF
TRBJ1-5 | - | 15 | TRBV7-8 | few | TGTGCCAGCAGCGACCCTTCAGGGGGCAATCAGCCCCAGCATTTT | CASSDPSGGNQPQHF
TRBJ1-6 | - | 17 | TRBV20-1 | few | TGCAGTGCTAGAGCCTTTGGGGGGAGAGACAAAAATTCACCCCTCCACTTT | CSARAFGGRDKNSPLHF
TRBJ2-2 | TRBD1 | 14 | TRBV3-1 | few | TGTGCCAGCAGCGACAGGGCGAACACCGGGGAGCTGTTTTTT | CASSDRANTGELFF
TRBJ1-2 | - | 14 | TRBV7-6 | - | TGTGCCAGCAGCCCACTACCGACATCCTATGGCTACACCTTC | CASSPLPTSYGYTF
TRBJ2-3 | - | 15 | TRBV6-5 | - | TGTGCCAGCAGTTATGGAGCCAGCAGCACAGATACGCAGTATTTT | CASSYGASSTDTQYF
TRBJ2-3 | - | 13 | TRBV7-2 | many | TGTGCCAGCACGCGGCTAACCACAGATACGCAGTATTTT | CASTRLTTDTQYF
TRBJ2-7 | TRBD2 | 14 | TRBV12-3/TRBV12-4 | - | TGTGCCAGCAGTTCTAGCGGGGGGGCGGGGGAGCAGTACTTC | CASSSSGGAGEQYF
TRBJ1-1 | - | 15 | TRBV6-5 | few | TGTGCCAGCAGTTACGCCCCTGTCGGGACCACTGAAGCTTTCTTT | CASSYAPVGTTEAFF
TRBJ1-1 | - | 14 | TRBV15 | many | TGTGCCACCAGCAGAGTCCGAGGGTCCACTGAAGCTTTCTTT | CATSRVRGSTEAFF
TRBJ2-7 | - | 12 | TRBV3-1 | few | TGTGCCAGCAGCCAAGGGGGGCGTGAGCAGTACTTC | CASSQGGREQYF
TRBJ2-1 | - | 13 | TRBV29-1 | - | TGCAGCGTCGGCACAGGGGAGGGCAATGAGCAGTTCTTC | CSVGTGEGNEQFF
TRBJ2-3 | TRBD2 | 16 | TRBV3-1 | few | TGTGCCAGCAGCCAACGAGCTAGCGGATTCACAGATACGCAGTATTTT | CASSQRASGFTDTQYF
TRBJ2-1 | - | 13 | TRBV6-5 | few | TGTGCCAGCAGTTCAGGCGGTACTGGTGAGCAGTTCTTC | CASSSGGTGEQFF